A single sample gave rise to the 28 T cell receptor beta chains below, sequenced in a study of blood T cell repertoires in COVID-19. The method was immunoSEQ multiplex PCR; TCRdb's version includes in-frame clones alone and lacks a portion of them. The profile shows fewer than 300,000 clones, 70% to 90% of them singletons. The specimen sequenced was peripheral blood. The receptors were sampled from a woman aged 50 to 60 with COVID-19, enrolled during active disease.

The V gene is TRBV6-5, the J gene TRBJ2-5; a possible D gene is TRBD1 (6 bases). V lost 0 bases and J 4 bases, leaving 15 bases between the germline ends. Germline lookup yields CDR1 MNHEY and CDR2 SVGAGI. CDR3 length: 16 residues. This chain's CDR3 is CASSYSKGEMGETQYF. The CDR3 nucleotides read TGTGCCAGCAGTTACTCGAAGGGGGAGATGGGAGAGACCCAGTACTTC.

This clone was detected only once. V usage is TRBV30 and J usage is TRBJ2-3; D perhaps matches TRBD2 (6 bases). V gave up 4 bases and J gave up 3 bases, with 14 bases separating them. The CDR3 length is 14 residues. The germline gives CDR1 GTSNPN, CDR2 SVGIG (reference sequence). The CDR3 sequence is CAWTSGVATDTQYF. Here the CDR3 DNA reads TGTGCCTGGACATCGGGGGTAGCAACAGATACGCAGTATTTT.

The rearrangement links TRBV7-9 to TRBJ2-7, with a weak D call TRBD1 (6 bases). CDR1 and CDR2 (germline): SEHNR, FQNEAQ (reference sequence). Trimming shortened V by 1 base and J by 6 bases, and 7 bases separated the two germline ends. This CDR3 comprises 12 residues. CDR3 sequence: CASSLGGGEQYF. DNA of the CDR3: TGTGCCAGCAGCTTAGGAGGGGGCGAGCAGTACTTC.

The genes are TRBV9 and TRBJ2-5; 10 nucleotides line up with TRBD1. This CDR3 is built from 16 residues. The germline gives CDR1 SGDLS, CDR2 YYNGEE. The trim removed 3 bases at V and 4 bases at J, leaving 9 bases unmatched. The CDR3: CASSDRDRGFGETQYF. As DNA, the CDR3 is TGTGCCAGCAGCGACCGGGACAGGGGATTTGGAGAGACCCAGTACTTC.

The chain combines TRBV7-8 with TRBJ2-7, with a weak D call TRBD2 (6 bases). This CDR3 has 14 amino acids. V was trimmed by 3 bases and J by 0 bases, leaving 9 bases between them. Germline V gives CDR1 SGHVS, CDR2 FQNEAQ. The CDR3 DNA follows: TGTGCCAGCAGCTTGGAGGGGAGCTCCTACGAGCAGTACTTC. Residues: CASSLEGSSYEQYF.

The chain joins TRBV18 to TRBJ1-3; a possible D gene is TRBD1 (5 bases). Germline CDR1 is KGHSH and CDR2 is LQKENI. CDR3 length equals 16 residues. The V and J ends lost 3 bases and 0 bases respectively, with 12 bases between them. CDR3 protein: CASSPGTLSSGNTIYF. As DNA, the CDR3 is TGTGCCAGCTCACCCGGGACTTTGAGCTCTGGAAACACCATATATTTT.

The chain is built from TRBV5-1 and TRBJ2-2, with 9 bases matching TRBD1. V was clipped by 3 bases and J by 4 bases; unmatched bases: 1. This CDR3 comprises 14 residues. Germline assignment: CDR1 SGHRS and CDR2 YFSETQ. As DNA, the CDR3 is TGCGCCAGCAGCTGGGGACAGGGCACCGGGGAGCTGTTTTTT. Translating gives CASSWGQGTGELFF. Drawing the rest from reference TRBV5-1 and TRBJ2-2, the complete variable domain is KAGVTQTPRYLIKTRGQQVTLSCSPISGHRSVSWYQQTPGQGLQFLFEYFSETQRNKGNFPGRFSGRQFSNSRSEMNVSTLELGDSALYLCASSWGQGTGELFFGEGSRLTVL.

The CDR3 DNA reads TGCGCCAGCAGCTTGGCGTCTAGCGGGACAGATACGCAGTATTTT. Its protein product is CASSLASSGTDTQYF. This rearrangement joins TRBV5-1 to TRBJ2-3, with 8 bases that match TRBD2. The J segment lost 3 bases and the V segment lost 0 bases, leaving 3 bases of the junction unmatched. Germline-derived CDR1 and CDR2 are SGHRS and YFSETQ. The CDR3 is 15 amino acids.

The chain is built from TRBV5-4 and TRBJ1-1; no clear D. The germline V gene has CDR1 SGHNT and CDR2 YYREEE (reference sequence). Trimming took off 0 bases at V and 3 bases at J, with 9 bases between the two ends. The CDR3 covers 14 residues. The CDR3, as DNA: TGTGCCAGCAGCTTGGGACATATACACACTGAAGCTTTCTTT. The encoded protein is CASSLGHIHTEAFF. The variable domain in full, completed from reference TRBV5-4 and TRBJ1-1, reads ETGVTQSPTHLIKTRGQQVTLRCSSQSGHNTVSWYQQALGQGPQFIFQYYREEENGRGNFPPRFSGLQFPNYSSELNVNALELDDSALYLCASSLGHIHTEAFFGQGTRLTVV.

The J gene is TRBJ2-2, the V gene TRBV3-1 (or the pseudogene TRBV3-2); no definite D call. V was shortened by 2 bases and J by 4 bases, with 11 bases between the two germline ends. The CDR3 has 15 amino acids. The V gene's germline CDR1 is LGHDT and CDR2 YNNKEL (reference sequence). The CDR3 is CASSQTRAITGELFF. The CDR3 DNA reads TGTGCCAGCAGCCAAACAAGAGCGATCACCGGGGAGCTGTTTTTT.

The chain is built from TRBV10-3 and TRBJ2-1; TRBD1 aligns across 10 bases. The germline gives CDR1 ENHRY, CDR2 SYGVKD. The CDR3 extends over 15 amino acids. The trim removed 2 bases at V and 4 bases at J, leaving 2 bases unmatched. The chain's CDR3 is CAISEPGQGYNEQFF. The CDR3 DNA sequence: TGTGCCATCAGTGAGCCGGGACAGGGGTACAATGAGCAGTTCTTC.

The chain is built from TRBV7-2 and TRBJ2-1, with 7 nucleotides matching TRBD2. Trimming at V came to 1 base and at J to 1 base, leaving 4 bases not matched to a gene. Germline values: CDR1 SGHTA, CDR2 FQGNSA. The length of the CDR3 is 16 residues. CDR3 nucleotide sequence: TGTGCCAGCAGCTTAGGTCCTAGCGGTTCCTACAATGAGCAGTTCTTC. This codes for CASSLGPSGSYNEQFF.

The CDR3 reads CASSRQGAYYGYTF. The CDR3 DNA reads TGTGCCAGTAGTAGACAGGGGGCTTACTATGGCTACACCTTC. The V gene is TRBV19, the J gene TRBJ1-2; 10 positions agree with TRBD1. Trimming took 4 bases from V and 3 from J; bases not matched to a gene: 2. Per germline, CDR1 LNHDA and CDR2 SQIVND (reference sequence). The CDR3 totals 14 residues.

The V gene is TRBV15, the J gene TRBJ1-3; perhaps TRBD1 as D (6 bases). The V and J ends lost 8 bases and 3 bases respectively, with 20 bases between them. The germline V gene has CDR1 LNHNV and CDR2 YYDKDF (reference sequence). CDR3 length: 16 amino acids. CDR3 sequence: CATETPGDWGGNTIYF. Here the CDR3 DNA reads TGTGCCACCGAAACCCCAGGGGATTGGGGTGGAAACACCATATATTTT.

CDR3 amino acids: CASSLRGGEQFF. For the CDR3, the DNA is TGTGCCAGCAGCCTAAGAGGAGGTGAGCAGTTCTTC. The J gene is TRBJ2-1, the V gene TRBV3-1 (or the pseudogene TRBV3-2), with D perhaps matching TRBD2 (5 bases). Per germline, CDR1 LGHDT and CDR2 YNNKEL (reference sequence). V was trimmed by 4 bases and J by 9 bases, leaving 10 bases between them. The CDR3 runs to 12 residues.

The chain couples TRBV10-1 to TRBJ1-6; TRBD1 might be the D (6 bases). CDR3 length: 9 amino acids. Per the germline V gene, CDR1 is WNHNN and CDR2 is SYGVQD (reference sequence). Trimming shortened V by 11 bases and J by 17 bases, and 13 bases separated the two germline ends. The CDR3 region is CAGGGGIHF. The CDR3 DNA reads as TGCGCCGGGGGAGGGGGAATCCACTTT.

A word on this clone: Other nucleotide sequences from this sample produce the same CDR3. The chain uses TRBV19 and TRBJ2-2; 7 nucleotides line up with TRBD2. The length of the CDR3 is 13 residues. The trim removed 3 bases at V and 5 bases at J, leaving 0 bases unmatched. From germline, CDR1 is LNHDA and CDR2 SQIVND (reference sequence). DNA for the CDR3: TGTGCCAGTAGTATCGGGGGGACCGGGGAGCTGTTTTTT. It translates to CASSIGGTGELFF.

This chain links TRBV5-1 with TRBJ2-1, with D hard to call. Germline CDR1 is SGHRS and CDR2 is YFSETQ. Trimming left V 1 base short and J 0 bases short, with 11 bases between. The CDR3 runs 16 residues. CDR3 DNA: TGCGCCAGCAGCTTGTTCGCTGGCAGCTCCTACAATGAGCAGTTCTTC. As protein: CASSLFAGSSYNEQFF.

The sample holds a few counts of this clone. This rearrangement joins TRBV7-6 to TRBJ1-5, with 10 bases matching TRBD1. The V segment lost 5 bases and the J segment 7 bases; nucleotides outside the gene matches: 5. Per the germline V gene, CDR1 is SGHVS and CDR2 is FNYEAQ. This CDR3 spans 14 amino acids. CDR3 DNA: TGTGCCAGCAGCCCCCGGACAGGGGGGCAGCCCCAGCATTTT. Translation gives CASSPRTGGQPQHF.

The CDR3 bases are TGTGCCAGCAGCCAAGGTGGGGGGTCAGTAACTGGGGCCAACGTCCTGACTTTC. Translating gives CASSQGGGSVTGANVLTF. The gene calls are TRBV5-6 and TRBJ2-6; possible D gene TRBD2, 6 bases. The CDR3 consists of 18 residues. Germline assignment: CDR1 SGHDT and CDR2 YYEEEE. The V end was cut by 4 bases, the J end by 2 bases, with 19 bases between.

The chain's CDR3 is CATSARTGGIAYEQYF. The CDR3 DNA reads as TGTGCCACCAGCGCTCGCACAGGGGGCATCGCCTACGAGCAGTACTTC. V gene TRBV15 combines with J gene TRBJ2-7; 9 bases fit TRBD1. J was trimmed by 2 bases and V by 5 bases; bases with no gene match: 10. The CDR3 is 16 residues long. CDR1 LNHNV and CDR2 YYDKDF come from the germline V gene (reference sequence).

J is TRBJ1-2 and V is TRBV15, with D possibly being TRBD1 (5 bases). This CDR3 comprises 15 residues. V dropped 2 bases and J dropped 4 bases, with 14 bases sitting between them. Germline CDR1 and CDR2: LNHNV and YYDKDF (reference sequence). The CDR3 sequence: CATSRPGGGGYGYTF. The CDR3 coding sequence is TGTGCCACCAGCAGACCTGGGGGGGGAGGCTATGGCTACACCTTC.

The rearrangement joins TRBV4-2 to TRBJ2-7; 8 nucleotides align to TRBD2. The ends lost 1 base at V and 6 bases at J; junction bases unmatched: 8. The CDR3 length is 15 residues. Germline-derived CDR1 and CDR2 are LGHNA and YNFKEQ. CDR3 in DNA: TGTGCCAGCAGCCAAGGGTCCAGCGGGAGTGTCGAGCAGTACTTC. Amino acid sequence: CASSQGSSGSVEQYF.

The gene calls are TRBV2 and TRBJ2-2, with 15 bases matching TRBD2. With 5 bases clipped from V and 5 bases from J, the junction kept 6 bases outside the gene matches. From germline, CDR1 is SNHLY and CDR2 FYNNEI. The CDR3 extends over 17 amino acids. The DNA for the CDR3 is TGTGCCAGCAGTCAGGGACTAGCGGGAGGTAGTACCGGGGAGCTGTTTTTT. As protein: CASSQGLAGGSTGELFF.

The chain couples TRBV6-4 to TRBJ2-7; 8 bases align to TRBD1. V shed 6 bases, J shed 4 bases, and the junction held 23 bases outside the gene matches. Germline values: CDR1 MRHNA, CDR2 SNTAGT. The CDR3 contains 19 residues. The CDR3 sequence: CASRPAWTGRFLCGYEQYF. As DNA, the CDR3 is TGTGCCAGCAGGCCGGCATGGACAGGGCGGTTCCTATGCGGATACGAGCAGTACTTC.

The V and J genes are TRBV4-1 and TRBJ2-4; the D gene is possibly TRBD2 (6 bases). This CDR3 spans 15 amino acids. The V and J ends lost 0 bases and 7 bases respectively, with 13 bases between them. Germline CDR1 is MGHRA and CDR2 is YSYEKL. CDR3 sequence reads: CASSQEGRRGNIQYF. The CDR3 nucleotides are TGCGCCAGCAGCCAAGAGGGAAGACGGGGGAACATTCAGTACTTC.

Comment on this clone: Other DNA sequences in the sample encode the same CDR3. The chain carries TRBV9 and TRBJ1-5; D might be TRBD1 (5 bases). Trimming shortened V by 0 bases and J by 2 bases, and 9 bases separated the two germline ends. This CDR3 has 15 amino acids. Looked up from germline, CDR1 is SGDLS and CDR2 is YYNGEE. Here the CDR3 reads CASSVGRGGNQPQHF. The CDR3 nucleotides read TGTGCCAGCAGCGTAGGCCGGGGGGGCAATCAGCCCCAGCATTTT.

The gene calls are TRBV29-1 and TRBJ1-3, with D perhaps TRBD1 (6 bases). The germline V gene has CDR1 SQVTM and CDR2 ANQGSEA. Deletions cut 4 bases from V and 0 bases from J, with 10 bases between. This CDR3 comprises 14 residues. This CDR3 is CSVVGGPSGNTIYF. The CDR3 DNA reads TGCAGCGTTGTGGGGGGGCCCTCTGGAAACACCATATATTTT.